This note documents a single T cell receptor (beta chain) sequence. Its antigen is as yet unknown. TCRdb's table, derived via immunoSEQ multiplex PCR, lists solely in-frame clones and lacks some. This table has 150,000 to 200,000 clones, 90% appearing once. This specimen belongs to a study of T cell responses to AZD1222 COVID-19 vaccine. General study findings and limits: Nearly half of unique spike-specific TCRs reportedly avoided B.1.351 and B.1.1.7 mutated regions. Spike-specific TCR breadth rose after two AZD1222 doses, and depth rose as well. Females made up more of the donors, who were largely white British, and clonal diversity may have come out too low.

CDR1 is LGHNA and CDR2 is YNFKEQ in the germline V gene. This CDR3 is 19 amino acids long. With V trimmed by 0 bases and J by 0 bases, 6 bases remained unmatched. The chain couples TRBV4-2 to TRBJ2-4; 12 bases are a match to TRBD2. The clonotype was recovered from an adult who received the AZD1222 COVID-19 vaccine. The sample consisted of peripheral blood, taken 28 days after the second AZD1222 dose. The DNA of the CDR3 is TGTGCCAGCAGCCAAGATCTGACTAGCGGGGGCCTAGCCAAAAACATTCAGTACTTC. The encoded protein is CASSQDLTSGGLAKNIQYF.